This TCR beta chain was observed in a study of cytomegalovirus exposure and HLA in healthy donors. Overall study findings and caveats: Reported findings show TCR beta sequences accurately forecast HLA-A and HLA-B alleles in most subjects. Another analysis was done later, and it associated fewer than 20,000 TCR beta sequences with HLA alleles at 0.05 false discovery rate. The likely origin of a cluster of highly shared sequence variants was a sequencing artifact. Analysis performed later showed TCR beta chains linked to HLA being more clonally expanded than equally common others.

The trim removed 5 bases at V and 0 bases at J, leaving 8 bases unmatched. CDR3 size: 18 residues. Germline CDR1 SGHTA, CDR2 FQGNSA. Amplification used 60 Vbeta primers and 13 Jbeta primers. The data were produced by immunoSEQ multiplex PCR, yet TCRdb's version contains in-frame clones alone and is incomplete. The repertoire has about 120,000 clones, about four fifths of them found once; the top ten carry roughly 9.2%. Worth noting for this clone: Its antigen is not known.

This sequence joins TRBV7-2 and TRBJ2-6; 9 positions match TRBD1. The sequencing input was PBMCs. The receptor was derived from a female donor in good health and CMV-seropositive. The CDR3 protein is CASSEMTGGISGANVLTF. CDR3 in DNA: TGTGCCAGCAGCGAGATGACAGGGGGAATCTCTGGGGCCAACGTCCTGACTTTC.